One sample yielded the 10 T cell receptor beta chains listed below, sequenced in a study of blood T cell repertoires in COVID-19. The protocol was immunoSEQ multiplex PCR, while the TCRdb copy is restricted to in-frame clones and leaves out a portion. This table holds about 75,000 clones, 84% found once. Sequenced material: peripheral blood. Receptors were obtained from a woman between 45 and 60 years old with acute or convalescent COVID-19.

The rearrangement uses TRBV11-2 and TRBJ1-4; D might be TRBD1 (6 bases). The germline V and J ends were trimmed by 0 bases and 8 bases, with 13 bases remaining between them. The CDR3 runs 15 residues. Per the germline V gene, CDR1 is SGHAT and CDR2 is FQNNGV. The CDR3 reads CASSLDPHRAEKLFF. CDR3 DNA: TGTGCCAGCAGCTTAGATCCCCACAGGGCGGAAAAACTGTTTTTT.

This clone was observed a few times. The chain recombines TRBV6-5 with TRBJ2-3; D gene ambiguous. The V gene lost 6 bases and the J gene lost 1 base, with 14 bases spanning the gap. The germline V gene encodes CDR1 MNHEY and CDR2 SVGAGI. This CDR3 contains 15 residues. CDR3 sequence (DNA): TGTGCCAGCAGAACGGGTACCCCTGGCACAGATACGCAGTATTTT. Protein: CASRTGTPGTDTQYF.

The V call is TRBV5-1, the J call TRBJ1-2; 7 nucleotides match TRBD1. CDR1 and CDR2 from the germline V gene are SGHRS and YFSETQ. The CDR3 has 15 residues. The V segment lost 4 bases and the J segment 4 bases; nucleotides outside the gene matches: 10. CDR3 nucleotides: TGCGCCAGCAGCAGGGAGGAGGGGGCGGTCTATGGCTACACCTTC. This encodes CASSREEGAVYGYTF.

This chain joins TRBV28 and TRBJ1-5; 9 positions match TRBD1. The length of the CDR3 is 16 residues. J lost 6 bases, V lost 1 base, and 7 bases had no gene match. Germline CDR1 and CDR2: MDHEN and SYDVKM. CDR3 nucleotides: TGTGCCAGCAGTTTATCCGGGACAGGGAAGAGTCAGCCCCAGCATTTT. This translates into CASSLSGTGKSQPQHF.

The rearrangement joins TRBV19 to TRBJ1-6; D ambiguous. The germline CDR1 and CDR2 sequences are LNHDA and SQIVND (reference sequence). The ends were cut back, 5 bases at V and 10 bases at J, with 21 bases in the middle. CDR3 size: 16 residues. The CDR3 spells CASSGREGPAGSPLHF. CDR3 nucleotides: TGTGCCAGTAGTGGAAGAGAAGGTCCAGCGGGCTCACCCCTCCACTTT. Based on the CDR3 plus reference TRBV19 and TRBJ1-6, the full variable domain is DGGITQSPKYLFRKEGQNVTLSCEQNLNHDAMYWYRQDPGQGLRLIYYSQIVNDFQKGDIAEGYSVSREKKESFPLTVTSAQKNPTAFYLCASSGREGPAGSPLHFGNGTRLTVT.

The CDR3 sequence is CASSPGLAGGRGREQYF. The DNA of the CDR3 is TGTGCCAGCAGCCCCGGACTAGCGGGGGGGCGGGGTCGCGAGCAGTACTTC. The V gene is TRBV9, the J gene TRBJ2-7, with 15 nucleotides matching TRBD2. Trimming at V came to 4 bases and at J to 6 bases, leaving 11 bases not matched to a gene. The CDR3 is made up of 17 amino acids. Germline lookup yields CDR1 SGDLS and CDR2 YYNGEE.

The V gene is TRBV30, the J gene TRBJ1-3; 10 bases map to TRBD1. Trimming took 4 bases from V and 8 from J; bases not matched to a gene: 14. The germline V gene encodes CDR1 GTSNPN and CDR2 SVGIG (reference sequence). The CDR3 runs to 16 residues. CDR3 region: CAWTPKGGQGLDTIYF. The CDR3 DNA reads TGTGCCTGGACTCCCAAGGGGGGACAGGGGTTAGACACCATATATTTT. Full variable domain (outside the CDR3, taken from reference TRBV30 and TRBJ1-3): SQTIHQWPATLVQPVGSPLSLECTVEGTSNPNLYWYRQAAGRGLQLLFYSVGIGQISSEVPQNLSASRPQDRQFILSSKKLLLSDSGFYLCAWTPKGGQGLDTIYFGEGSWLTVV.

The chain is built from TRBV7-3 and TRBJ2-3; 10 bases match TRBD2. Per the germline V gene, CDR1 is SGHTA and CDR2 is FQGTGA. The trim removed 5 bases at V and 1 base at J, leaving 3 bases unmatched. CDR3 length: 15 amino acids. The CDR3, as DNA: TGTGCCAGCAGCCGAGCGGGGGGGGGCACAGATACGCAGTATTTT. It specifies CASSRAGGGTDTQYF.

The chain employs TRBV6-2 or TRBV6-3 and TRBJ2-7; 9 positions match TRBD2. Germline CDR1 reads MNHEY; CDR2 reads SVGEGT. Trimming took 0 bases from V and 5 from J; bases not matched to a gene: 8. CDR3 size: 16 residues. CDR3 residues: CASSYSNLAGWNEQYF. Written as DNA, the CDR3 is TGTGCCAGCAGTTACTCGAATCTAGCGGGGTGGAACGAGCAGTACTTC.

The chain has TRBV7-8 and TRBJ1-4, with D possibly being TRBD1 (5 bases). The CDR3 extends over 12 amino acids. Deletions cut 2 bases from V and 7 bases from J, with 5 bases between. The germline CDR1 and CDR2 sequences are SGHVS and FQNEAQ. Here the CDR3 DNA reads TGTGCCAGCAGCTTACAGGGTGAAAAACTGTTTTTT. It encodes CASSLQGEKLFF.